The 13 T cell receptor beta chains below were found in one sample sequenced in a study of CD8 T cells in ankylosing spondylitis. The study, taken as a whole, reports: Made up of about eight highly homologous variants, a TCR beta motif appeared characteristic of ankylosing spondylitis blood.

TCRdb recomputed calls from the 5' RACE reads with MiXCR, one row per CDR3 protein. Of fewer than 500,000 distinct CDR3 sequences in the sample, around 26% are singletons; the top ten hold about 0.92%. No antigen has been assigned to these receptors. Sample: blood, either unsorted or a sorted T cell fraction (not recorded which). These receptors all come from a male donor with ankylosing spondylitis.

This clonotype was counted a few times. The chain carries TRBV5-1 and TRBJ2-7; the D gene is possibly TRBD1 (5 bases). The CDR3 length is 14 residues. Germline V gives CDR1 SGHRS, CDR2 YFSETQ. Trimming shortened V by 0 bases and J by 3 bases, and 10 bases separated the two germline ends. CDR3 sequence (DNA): TGCGCCAGCAGCTTGGAGGACACCTTCTACGAGCAGTACTTC. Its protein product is CASSLEDTFYEQYF.

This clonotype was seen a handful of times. CDR3 in DNA: TGCGCCAGCAGCCAGGGACTAGCCCCCGTGTATGGCGGGGAGCTGTTTTTT. Translated, it gives CASSQGLAPVYGGELFF. This rearrangement joins TRBV5-1 to TRBJ2-2; TRBD2 aligns across 9 bases. CDR3 length: 17 residues. The ends lost 4 bases at V and 7 bases at J; junction bases unmatched: 14. Germline CDR1 SGHRS, CDR2 YFSETQ. The variable domain in full, completed from reference TRBV5-1 and TRBJ2-2, reads KAGVTQTPRYLIKTRGQQVTLSCSPISGHRSVSWYQQTPGQGLQFLFEYFSETQRNKGNFPGRFSGRQFSNSRSEMNVSTLELGDSALYLCASSQGLAPVYGGELFFGEGSRLTVL.

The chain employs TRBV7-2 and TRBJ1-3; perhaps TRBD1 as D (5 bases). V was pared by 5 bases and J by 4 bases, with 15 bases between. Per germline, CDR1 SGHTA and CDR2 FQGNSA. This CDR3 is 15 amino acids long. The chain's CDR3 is CASSPTSGRGNTIYF. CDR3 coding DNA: TGTGCCAGCAGCCCAACGTCAGGGAGAGGAAACACCATATATTTT.

CDR3 sequence reads: CSVPSTSGSRTDTQYF. CDR3 in DNA: TGCAGCGTGCCCTCGACTAGCGGGAGTCGCACAGATACGCAGTATTTT. The chain recombines TRBV29-1 with TRBJ2-3, with 12 nucleotides matching TRBD2. The CDR3 contains 16 residues. Per germline, CDR1 SQVTM and CDR2 ANQGSEA. With V trimmed by 6 bases and J by 1 base, 8 bases remained unmatched.

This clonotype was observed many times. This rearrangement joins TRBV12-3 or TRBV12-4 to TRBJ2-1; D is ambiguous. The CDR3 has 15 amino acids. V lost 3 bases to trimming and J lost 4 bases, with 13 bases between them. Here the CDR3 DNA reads TGTGCCAGCAGTTTGGGGTCAGGCCGATACAATGAGCAGTTCTTC. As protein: CASSLGSGRYNEQFF.

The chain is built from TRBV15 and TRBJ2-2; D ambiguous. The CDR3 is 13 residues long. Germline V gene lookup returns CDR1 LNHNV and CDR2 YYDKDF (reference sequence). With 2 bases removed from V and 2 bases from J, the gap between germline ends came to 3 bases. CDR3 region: CATSRLNTGELFF. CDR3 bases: TGTGCCACCAGCAGACTTAACACCGGGGAGCTGTTTTTT.

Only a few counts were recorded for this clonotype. The CDR3 DNA follows: TGTGCCAGCAGCTTTTGGACAGGAGTAAATTCACCCCTCCACTTT. Translating gives CASSFWTGVNSPLHF. J is TRBJ1-6 and V is TRBV7-9, with 7 bases lining up with TRBD1. V lost 3 bases, J lost 7 bases, and 6 bases stayed unmatched. Germline lookup yields CDR1 SEHNR and CDR2 FQNEAQ (reference sequence). The CDR3 is 15 amino acids. Complete variable domain (other parts from reference TRBV7-9 and TRBJ1-6): DTGVSQNPRHKITKRGQNVTFRCDPISEHNRLYWYRQTLGQGPEFLTYFQNEAQLEKSRLLSDRFSAERPKGSFSTLEIQRTEQGDSAMYLCASSFWTGVNSPLHFGNGTRLTVT.

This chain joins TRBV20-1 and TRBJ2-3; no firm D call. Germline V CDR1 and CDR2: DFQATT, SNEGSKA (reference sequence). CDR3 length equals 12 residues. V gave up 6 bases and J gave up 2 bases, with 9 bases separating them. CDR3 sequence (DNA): TGCAGTGCCCCGACCGTCACAGATACGCAGTATTTT. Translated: CSAPTVTDTQYF.

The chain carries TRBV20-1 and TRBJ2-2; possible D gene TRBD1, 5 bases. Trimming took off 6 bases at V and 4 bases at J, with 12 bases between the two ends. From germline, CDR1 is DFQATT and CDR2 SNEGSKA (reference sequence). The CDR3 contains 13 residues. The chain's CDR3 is CSARAFGTGELFF. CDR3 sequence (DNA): TGCAGTGCCAGGGCCTTCGGCACCGGGGAGCTGTTTTTT.

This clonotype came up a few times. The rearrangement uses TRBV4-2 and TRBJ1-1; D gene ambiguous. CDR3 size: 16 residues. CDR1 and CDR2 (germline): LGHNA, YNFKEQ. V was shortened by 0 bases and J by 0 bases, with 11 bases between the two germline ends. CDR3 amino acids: CASSQEGRGMNTEAFF. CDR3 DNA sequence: TGTGCCAGCAGCCAAGAAGGCCGCGGGATGAACACTGAAGCTTTCTTT.

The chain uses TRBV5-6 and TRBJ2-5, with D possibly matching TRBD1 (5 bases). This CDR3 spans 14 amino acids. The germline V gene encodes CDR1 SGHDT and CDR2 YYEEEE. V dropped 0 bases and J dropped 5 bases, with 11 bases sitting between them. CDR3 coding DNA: TGTGCCAGCAGCTTGGGACAGCAAGGGGAGACCCAGTACTTC. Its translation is CASSLGQQGETQYF.

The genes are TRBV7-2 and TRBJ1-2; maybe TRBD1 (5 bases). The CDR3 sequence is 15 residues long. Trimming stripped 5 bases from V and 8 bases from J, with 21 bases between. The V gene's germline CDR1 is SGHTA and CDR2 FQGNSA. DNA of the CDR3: TGTGCCAGCAGCCGGGCGCAGGGTAGACTGGAAGGCTACACCTTC. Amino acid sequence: CASSRAQGRLEGYTF.

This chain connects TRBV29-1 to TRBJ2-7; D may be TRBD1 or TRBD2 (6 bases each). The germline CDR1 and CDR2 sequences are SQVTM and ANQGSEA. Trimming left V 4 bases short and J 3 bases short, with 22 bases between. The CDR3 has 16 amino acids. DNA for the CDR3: TGCAGCGTTGGTACCCCGAGGAGGGGGGCTGACTACGAGCAGTACTTC. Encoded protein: CSVGTPRRGADYEQYF.